Listed below are T cell receptor beta chains from one sample, sequenced in a study of Ad26.COV2.S vaccination and SARS-CoV-2 variants. TCRdb's copy holds only in-frame clones and misses some; the assay was immunoSEQ multiplex PCR. The data hold roughly 380,000 clones, with 92% observed a single time. Sequenced material: peripheral blood, taken after recovery from COVID-19. The source is a human donor who had recovered from COVID-19. Each CDR3 is given with its conserved first and last residue. A D gene is named only where the DNA matches it firmly. Clone size appears in some rows only: once, few, many, or a class for an expanded clone.

D gene: .
V gene: TRBV19
clone size: .
J gene: TRBJ2-2
CDR3 protein: CASSIGWGGRTGELFF
CDR3 DNA: TGTGCCAGTAGTATCGGTTGGGGGGGCCGGACCGGGGAGCTGTTTTTT

D gene: .
V gene: TRBV5-6
clone size: .
J gene: TRBJ2-5
CDR3 protein: CASSLEARETQYF
CDR3 DNA: TGTGCCAGCAGCTTGGAGGCGCGGGAGACCCAGTACTTC

D gene: TRBD1
V gene: TRBV27
clone size: .
J gene: TRBJ1-2
CDR3 protein: CASSSSGTGGPGYTF
CDR3 DNA: TGTGCCAGCAGTTCCTCCGGGACAGGGGGCCCTGGCTACACCTTC

D gene: TRBD1
V gene: TRBV5-1
clone size: .
J gene: TRBJ2-7
CDR3 protein: CASSPGQGPYEQYF
CDR3 DNA: TGCGCCAGCAGTCCGGGACAGGGCCCTTACGAGCAGTACTTC

D gene: TRBD1
V gene: TRBV6-5
clone size: once
J gene: TRBJ1-6
CDR3 protein: CASSRQGNNSPLHF
CDR3 DNA: TGTGCCAGCAGCCGACAGGGGAATAATTCACCCCTCCACTTT

D gene: .
V gene: TRBV7-2
clone size: .
J gene: TRBJ2-7
CDR3 protein: CASSLLQVEVQYF
CDR3 DNA: TGTGCCAGCAGCTTACTGCAGGTTGAGGTCCAGTACTTC

D gene: .
V gene: TRBV29-1
clone size: .
J gene: TRBJ2-4
CDR3 protein: CSVSADAQGSIQYF
CDR3 DNA: TGCAGCGTTTCCGCTGACGCCCAAGGGAGCATTCAGTACTTC

D gene: .
V gene: TRBV9
clone size: .
J gene: TRBJ1-3
CDR3 protein: CASSPFSSGNTIYF
CDR3 DNA: TGTGCCAGCAGCCCTTTCAGCTCTGGAAACACCATATATTTT

D gene: .
V gene: TRBV19
clone size: .
J gene: TRBJ1-3
CDR3 protein: CASRWRPSSGNTIYF
CDR3 DNA: TGTGCCAGTAGATGGAGACCCAGCTCTGGAAACACCATATATTTT

D gene: TRBD1
V gene: TRBV7-7
clone size: many
J gene: TRBJ2-2
CDR3 protein: CASSLSSPNSGQGAGELFF
CDR3 DNA: TGTGCCAGCAGCTTATCATCTCCAAATTCCGGACAGGGAGCCGGGGAGCTGTTTTTT

D gene: .
V gene: TRBV5-1
clone size: .
J gene: TRBJ1-2
CDR3 protein: CASSLNHIANYGYTF
CDR3 DNA: TGCGCCAGCAGCCTAAATCATATAGCTAACTATGGCTACACCTTC

D gene: .
V gene: TRBV7-8
clone size: .
J gene: TRBJ1-6
CDR3 protein: CASSLGDRGGRNSPLHF
CDR3 DNA: TGTGCCAGCAGCTTAGGGGATCGGGGGGGCCGTAATTCACCCCTCCACTTT

D gene: .
V gene: TRBV6-1
clone size: .
J gene: TRBJ2-7
CDR3 protein: CASSEFRYEQYF
CDR3 DNA: TGTGCCAGCAGTGAATTTCGCTACGAGCAGTACTTC

D gene: .
V gene: TRBV10-2
clone size: once
J gene: TRBJ1-3
CDR3 protein: CASSDVVGGNTIYF
CDR3 DNA: TGCGCCAGCAGCGACGTAGTCGGAGGAAACACCATATATTTT

D gene: TRBD2
V gene: TRBV7-3
clone size: .
J gene: TRBJ2-2
CDR3 protein: CASSSPSGGRPGELFF
CDR3 DNA: TGTGCCAGCAGCTCCCCTAGCGGGGGCCGTCCCGGGGAGCTGTTTTTT

D gene: .
V gene: TRBV13
clone size: .
J gene: TRBJ2-7
CDR3 protein: CASSLVGEARYEQYF
CDR3 DNA: TGTGCCAGCAGCTTAGTAGGAGAAGCACGCTACGAGCAGTACTTC

D gene: TRBD2
V gene: TRBV10-3
clone size: .
J gene: TRBJ2-1
CDR3 protein: CAISPRGTSYNEQFF
CDR3 DNA: TGTGCCATCAGTCCGCGGGGGACCTCCTACAATGAGCAGTTCTTC

D gene: .
V gene: TRBV3-1/TRBV3-2
clone size: once
J gene: TRBJ1-3
CDR3 protein: CASSQEVGGVGGNTIYF
CDR3 DNA: TGTGCCAGCAGCCAAGAAGTCGGTGGGGTGGGCGGAAACACCATATATTTT

D gene: .
V gene: TRBV19
clone size: .
J gene: TRBJ2-7
CDR3 protein: CASSKQPTVSHEQYF
CDR3 DNA: TGTGCCAGTAGTAAGCAACCGACGGTCTCCCACGAGCAGTACTTC

D gene: TRBD2
V gene: TRBV5-5
clone size: .
J gene: TRBJ2-3
CDR3 protein: CASSWTRLAGTDTQYF
CDR3 DNA: TGTGCCAGCAGCTGGACCCGACTAGCCGGCACAGATACGCAGTATTTT

D gene: TRBD1
V gene: TRBV2
clone size: .
J gene: TRBJ2-5
CDR3 protein: CASLDRTGQETQYF
CDR3 DNA: TGTGCCAGCTTAGACCGGACAGGCCAAGAGACCCAGTACTTC

D gene: TRBD1
V gene: TRBV6-1
clone size: .
J gene: TRBJ1-6
CDR3 protein: CASSRDRVSPLHF
CDR3 DNA: TGTGCCAGCAGCCGTGACAGGGTCTCACCCCTCCACTTT

D gene: .
V gene: TRBV6-4
clone size: .
J gene: TRBJ2-2
CDR3 protein: CASSYGGSTGELFF
CDR3 DNA: TGTGCCAGCAGCTACGGAGGGTCCACCGGGGAGCTGTTTTTT

D gene: TRBD2
V gene: TRBV5-1
clone size: .
J gene: TRBJ2-5
CDR3 protein: CASTSGGAFETQYF
CDR3 DNA: TGCGCCAGCACGAGCGGGGGGGCCTTTGAGACCCAGTACTTC

D gene: .
V gene: TRBV27
clone size: .
J gene: TRBJ2-7
CDR3 protein: CASSSPGYSSYEQYF
CDR3 DNA: TGTGCCAGCAGTTCACCCGGTTATTCTTCCTACGAGCAGTACTTC

D gene: .
V gene: TRBV29-1
clone size: .
J gene: TRBJ2-7
CDR3 protein: CSVLDYEQYF
CDR3 DNA: TGCAGCGTTTTAGATTACGAGCAGTACTTC

D gene: .
V gene: TRBV6-2/TRBV6-3
clone size: .
J gene: TRBJ1-5
CDR3 protein: CASSRPNSNQPQHF
CDR3 DNA: TGTGCCAGCAGCCGACCTAATAGCAATCAGCCCCAGCATTTT

D gene: .
V gene: TRBV4-1
clone size: .
J gene: TRBJ1-2
CDR3 protein: CASSQVQGTNYGYTF
CDR3 DNA: TGCGCCAGCAGCCAAGTCCAGGGTACTAACTATGGCTACACCTTC

D gene: .
V gene: TRBV5-4
clone size: .
J gene: TRBJ1-2
CDR3 protein: CASSSQGNYGYTF
CDR3 DNA: TGTGCCAGCAGCTCTCAGGGCAACTATGGCTACACCTTC

D gene: TRBD1
V gene: TRBV7-9
clone size: once
J gene: TRBJ1-2
CDR3 protein: CASSSTKTGGIGGYTF
CDR3 DNA: TGTGCCAGCAGCTCCACCAAGACAGGGGGGATAGGTGGCTACACCTTC

D gene: TRBD1
V gene: TRBV15
clone size: .
J gene: TRBJ2-2
CDR3 protein: CATSNRDRLTGELFF
CDR3 DNA: TGTGCCACCAGCAACCGGGACAGGTTGACCGGGGAGCTGTTTTTT

D gene: .
V gene: TRBV21-1
clone size: .
J gene: TRBJ2-4
CDR3 protein: CASRLLGTAPWEGAKNIQYF
CDR3 DNA: TGTGCCAGCCGCCTGTTAGGGACAGCGCCTTGGGAAGGGGCCAAAAACATTCAGTACTTC

D gene: TRBD1
V gene: TRBV7-2
clone size: .
J gene: TRBJ1-5
CDR3 protein: CASSRGQVSNQPQHF
CDR3 DNA: TGTGCCAGCAGCCGCGGACAGGTTAGCAATCAGCCCCAGCATTTT

D gene: .
V gene: TRBV5-1
clone size: .
J gene: TRBJ2-5
CDR3 protein: CASSWDGGTQETQYF
CDR3 DNA: TGCGCCAGCAGCTGGGACGGCGGTACACAAGAGACCCAGTACTTC

D gene: TRBD1
V gene: TRBV10-3
clone size: .
J gene: TRBJ1-5
CDR3 protein: CAISNGQDQPQHF
CDR3 DNA: TGTGCCATCAGTAACGGACAGGATCAGCCCCAGCATTTT

D gene: .
V gene: TRBV7-9
clone size: .
J gene: TRBJ2-3
CDR3 protein: CASSLDTDTQYF
CDR3 DNA: TGTGCCAGCAGCCTGGACACAGATACGCAGTATTTT

D gene: .
V gene: TRBV5-1
clone size: .
J gene: TRBJ1-1
CDR3 protein: CASSSTPQTEAFF
CDR3 DNA: TGCGCCAGCAGCTCGACTCCACAAACTGAAGCTTTCTTT

D gene: .
V gene: TRBV19
clone size: .
J gene: TRBJ2-2
CDR3 protein: CASSEGRTGELFF
CDR3 DNA: TGTGCCAGTTCAGAGGGCCGCACCGGGGAGCTGTTTTTT

D gene: .
V gene: TRBV24-1
clone size: .
J gene: TRBJ2-1
CDR3 protein: CATSDLADRNNEQFF
CDR3 DNA: TGTGCCACCAGTGATTTGGCGGACAGAAACAATGAGCAGTTCTTC

D gene: TRBD1
V gene: TRBV5-5
clone size: .
J gene: TRBJ1-2
CDR3 protein: CASSSPGTGSNYGYTF
CDR3 DNA: TGTGCCAGCAGCTCGCCCGGGACAGGGAGTAACTATGGCTACACCTTC

D gene: TRBD1
V gene: TRBV19
clone size: .
J gene: TRBJ1-1
CDR3 protein: CASIRGPGTEAFF
CDR3 DNA: TGTGCCAGTATTAGGGGGCCCGGCACTGAAGCTTTCTTT

D gene: TRBD1
V gene: TRBV5-1
clone size: .
J gene: TRBJ2-7
CDR3 protein: CASSLDRGEQYF
CDR3 DNA: TGCGCCAGCAGCTTGGACAGGGGGGAGCAGTACTTC

D gene: .
V gene: TRBV7-8
clone size: .
J gene: TRBJ2-5
CDR3 protein: CASSLRRSETQYF
CDR3 DNA: TGTGCCAGCAGCTTAAGAAGAAGTGAGACCCAGTACTTC